This TCR beta chain appears in the sequencing data of a study of OX40 agonist ivuxolimab in advanced cancers. About the research overall: The dose-escalation cohort had hepatocellular carcinoma, melanoma, renal cell or head and neck cancer. Those enrolled were approximately 78% male, with a mean age of approximately 60 years and ages from roughly 20 to 85. The study, taken as a whole, reports: On average, a greater number of expanded clones characterised CD8+ T cells relative to CD4+.

Germline V gene sequence: CDR1 MNHNY, CDR2 SVGAGI (reference sequence). V lost 0 bases to trimming and J lost 7 bases; unmatched junction nucleotides: 5. CDR3 length: 15 residues. Using immunoSEQ multiplex PCR, the repertoire was profiled, and TCRdb retains in-frame clones only, with some absent. There are about 55,000 clones in the sample; more than 75% occur only once, and less than 4.5% lies in the top ten. With respect to this clone: The antigen remains undetermined.

The J gene is TRBJ1-4, the V gene TRBV6-6; TRBD1 matches at 7 bases. The sequence was collected from an adult with an advanced solid tumor such as melanoma, head and neck, liver or kidney cancer. The material sequenced was CD4+ or CD8+ T cells sorted from blood, taken in a trial of the OX40 agonist ivuxolimab. The DNA for the CDR3 is TGTGCCAGCAGTTACTCGACAGGGTTTGGTGAAAAACTGTTTTTT. Its protein is CASSYSTGFGEKLFF.